This TCR beta chain was identified in a study of blood T cell repertoires in COVID-19. Study as a whole: Sources were T cells, B-cell-depleted T cells, or PBMCs; the material itself was cDNA or gDNA.

In the source study's methods: It was from reference gene primer amplification that nucleated cell counts were estimated. TCRdb's table, derived via immunoSEQ multiplex PCR, lists solely in-frame clones and lacks some. Clonal size and the V and J genes are those of that table, whereas D and trimming came from the DNA. This table holds some 90,000 clones, 75% to 90% found once. CDR3 size: 18 residues. CDR1 is SGDLS, CDR2 YYNGEE, per germline. The V gene end was trimmed by 0 bases and the J gene end by 3 bases; junction bases not matched to a gene: 12. This TCR derives from an elderly man with active or convalescent COVID-19. Sequencing used peripheral blood. The chain recombines TRBV9 with TRBJ1-1, with 9 positions matching TRBD1. The CDR3 loop is CASSVALDRGDYDTEAFF. DNA for the CDR3: TGTGCCAGCAGCGTAGCTCTGGACAGGGGTGATTATGACACTGAAGCTTTCTTT.